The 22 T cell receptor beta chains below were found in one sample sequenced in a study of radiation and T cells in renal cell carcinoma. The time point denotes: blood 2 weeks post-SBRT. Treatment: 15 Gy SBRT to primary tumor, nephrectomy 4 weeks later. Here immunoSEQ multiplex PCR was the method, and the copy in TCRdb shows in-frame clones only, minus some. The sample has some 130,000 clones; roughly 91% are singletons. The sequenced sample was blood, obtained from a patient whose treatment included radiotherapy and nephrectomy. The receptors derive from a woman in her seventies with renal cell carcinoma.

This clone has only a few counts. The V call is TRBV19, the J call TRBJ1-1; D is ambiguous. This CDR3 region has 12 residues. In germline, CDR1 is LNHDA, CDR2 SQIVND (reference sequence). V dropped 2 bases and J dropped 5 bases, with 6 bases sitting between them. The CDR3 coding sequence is TGTGCCAGTAGTATACGGGGAACTGAAGCTTTCTTT. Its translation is CASSIRGTEAFF.

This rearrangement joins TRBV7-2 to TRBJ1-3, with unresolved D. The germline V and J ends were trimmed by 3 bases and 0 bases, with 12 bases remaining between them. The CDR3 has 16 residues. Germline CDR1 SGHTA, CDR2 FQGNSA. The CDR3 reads CASSFKPVTSGNTIYF. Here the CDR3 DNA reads TGTGCCAGCAGCTTTAAGCCCGTGACCTCTGGAAACACCATATATTTT.

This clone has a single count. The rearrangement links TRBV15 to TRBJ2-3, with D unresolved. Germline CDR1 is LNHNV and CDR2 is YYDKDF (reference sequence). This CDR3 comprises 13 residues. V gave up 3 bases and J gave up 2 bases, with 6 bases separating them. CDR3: CATSRASTDTQYF. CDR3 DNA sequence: TGTGCCACCAGCAGGGCTTCCACAGATACGCAGTATTTT.

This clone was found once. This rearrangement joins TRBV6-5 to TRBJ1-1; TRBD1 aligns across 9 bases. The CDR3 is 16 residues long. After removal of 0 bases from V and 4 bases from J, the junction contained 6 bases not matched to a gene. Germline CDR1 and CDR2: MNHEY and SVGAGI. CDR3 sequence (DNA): TGTGCCAGCAGTTACTCCTCCGGACAGGGGCGCACTGAAGCTTTCTTT. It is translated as CASSYSSGQGRTEAFF.

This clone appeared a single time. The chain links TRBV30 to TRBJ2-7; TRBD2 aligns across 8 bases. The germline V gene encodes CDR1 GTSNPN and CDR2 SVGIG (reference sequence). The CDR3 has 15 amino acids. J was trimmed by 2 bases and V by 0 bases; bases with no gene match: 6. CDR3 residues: CAWSVAGALTYEQYF. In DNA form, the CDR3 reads TGTGCCTGGAGTGTAGCGGGGGCTCTTACCTACGAGCAGTACTTC.

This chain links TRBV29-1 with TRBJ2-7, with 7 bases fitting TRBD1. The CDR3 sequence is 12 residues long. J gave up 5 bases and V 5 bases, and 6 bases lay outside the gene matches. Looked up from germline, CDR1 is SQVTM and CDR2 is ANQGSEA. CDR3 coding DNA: TGCAGCGTTACGACTACAGGGGACGAGCAGTACTTC. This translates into CSVTTTGDEQYF.

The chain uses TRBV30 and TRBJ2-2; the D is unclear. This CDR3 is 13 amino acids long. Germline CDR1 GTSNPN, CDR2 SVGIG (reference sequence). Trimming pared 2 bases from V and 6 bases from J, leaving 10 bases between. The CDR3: CAWSYTVPGELFF. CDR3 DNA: TGTGCCTGGAGTTATACAGTACCCGGGGAGCTGTTTTTT.

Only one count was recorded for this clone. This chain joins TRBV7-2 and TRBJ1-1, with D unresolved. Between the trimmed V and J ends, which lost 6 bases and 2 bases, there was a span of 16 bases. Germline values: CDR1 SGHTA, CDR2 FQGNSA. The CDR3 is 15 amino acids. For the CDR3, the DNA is TGTGCCAGCAGTCCGGACCCCCAGCTTAACACTGAAGCTTTCTTT. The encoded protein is CASSPDPQLNTEAFF.

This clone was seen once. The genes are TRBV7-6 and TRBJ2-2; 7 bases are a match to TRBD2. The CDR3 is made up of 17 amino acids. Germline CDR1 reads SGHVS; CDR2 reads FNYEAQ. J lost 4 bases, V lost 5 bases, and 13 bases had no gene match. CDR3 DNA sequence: TGTGCCAGCAGCCCCCAAACTGGCGGGGGTGCCACCGGGGAGCTGTTTTTT. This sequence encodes CASSPQTGGGATGELFF.

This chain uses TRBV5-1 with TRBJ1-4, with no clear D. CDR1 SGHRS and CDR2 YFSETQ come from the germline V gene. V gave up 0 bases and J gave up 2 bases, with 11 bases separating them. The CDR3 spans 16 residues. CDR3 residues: CASSLDGVGTNEKLFF. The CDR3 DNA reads TGCGCCAGCAGCTTGGATGGCGTGGGCACTAATGAAAAACTGTTTTTT.

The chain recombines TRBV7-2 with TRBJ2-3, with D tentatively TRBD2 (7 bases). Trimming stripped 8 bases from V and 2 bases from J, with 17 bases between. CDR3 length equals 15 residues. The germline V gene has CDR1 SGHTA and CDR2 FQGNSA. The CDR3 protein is CASGKRRGATDTQYF. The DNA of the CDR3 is TGTGCCAGCGGAAAGCGCCGGGGGGCCACAGATACGCAGTATTTT. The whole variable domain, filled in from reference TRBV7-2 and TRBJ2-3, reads GAGVSQSPSNKVTEKGKDVELRCDPISGHTALYWYRQSLGQGLEFLIYFQGNSAPDKSGLPSDRFSAERTGGSVSTLTIQRTQQEDSAVYLCASGKRRGATDTQYFGPGTRLTVL.

This CDR3 is CASSYGRTLGETQYF. DNA for the CDR3: TGTGCCAGCAGTTACGGGCGGACCCTTGGAGAGACCCAGTACTTC. The chain combines TRBV6-5 with TRBJ2-5; D is uncertain. Germline V gives CDR1 MNHEY, CDR2 SVGAGI. The CDR3 has 15 residues. The V end was cut by 2 bases, the J end by 4 bases, with 14 bases between.

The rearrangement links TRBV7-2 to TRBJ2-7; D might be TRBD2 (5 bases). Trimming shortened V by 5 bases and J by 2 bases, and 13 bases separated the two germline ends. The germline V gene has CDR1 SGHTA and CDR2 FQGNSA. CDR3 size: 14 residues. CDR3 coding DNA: TGTGCCAGCAGCCGATCCGGGATAACCTACGAGCAGTACTTC. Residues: CASSRSGITYEQYF. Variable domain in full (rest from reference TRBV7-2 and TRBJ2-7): GAGVSQSPSNKVTEKGKDVELRCDPISGHTALYWYRQSLGQGLEFLIYFQGNSAPDKSGLPSDRFSAERTGGSVSTLTIQRTQQEDSAVYLCASSRSGITYEQYFGPGTRLTVT.

CDR3 residues: CASSPGTGKVYYGYTF. CDR3 in DNA: TGCGCCAGCAGCCCGGGGACAGGGAAGGTTTACTATGGCTACACCTTC. The rearrangement links TRBV5-1 to TRBJ1-2; 9 nucleotides match TRBD1. Trimming at V came to 4 bases and at J to 3 bases, leaving 10 bases not matched to a gene. Germline V lookup: CDR1 SGHRS, CDR2 YFSETQ. The CDR3 has 16 amino acids.

In DNA, the CDR3 is TGTGCCAGCAGCGTAGGAGGGAAAGGCTACACCTTC. Amino acid sequence: CASSVGGKGYTF. The chain links TRBV9 to TRBJ1-2; no definite D call. Germline V CDR1 and CDR2: SGDLS, YYNGEE. This CDR3 is 12 amino acids long. The V end was cut by 0 bases, the J end by 8 bases, with 8 bases between.

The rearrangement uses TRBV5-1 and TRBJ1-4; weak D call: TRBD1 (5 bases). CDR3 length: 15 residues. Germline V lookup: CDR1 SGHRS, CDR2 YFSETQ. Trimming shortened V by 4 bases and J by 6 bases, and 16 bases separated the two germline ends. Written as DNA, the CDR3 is TGCGCCAGCAGCAGCGCAGGGAGGAAAGATGAAAAACTGTTTTTT. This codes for CASSSAGRKDEKLFF.

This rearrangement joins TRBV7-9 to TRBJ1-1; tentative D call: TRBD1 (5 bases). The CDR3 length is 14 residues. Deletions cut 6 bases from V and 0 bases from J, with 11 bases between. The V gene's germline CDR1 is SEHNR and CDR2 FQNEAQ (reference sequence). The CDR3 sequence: CASRRTTMNTEAFF. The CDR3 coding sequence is TGTGCCAGCAGGCGGACAACCATGAACACTGAAGCTTTCTTT.

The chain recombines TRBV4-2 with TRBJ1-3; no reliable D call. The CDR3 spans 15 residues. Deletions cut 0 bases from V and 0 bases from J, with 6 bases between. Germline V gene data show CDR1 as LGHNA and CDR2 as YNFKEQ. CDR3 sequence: CASSQDHSSGNTIYF. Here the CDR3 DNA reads TGTGCCAGCAGCCAAGATCACAGCTCTGGAAACACCATATATTTT.

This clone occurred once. The CDR3 spells CAWDLGGNEQFF. CDR3 DNA sequence: TGTGCCTGGGACCTCGGGGGTAATGAGCAGTTCTTC. V usage is TRBV30 and J usage is TRBJ2-1; tentative D call: TRBD2 (6 bases). V lost 5 bases and J lost 7, with 12 bases in between. Germline CDR1 is GTSNPN and CDR2 is SVGIG (reference sequence). The CDR3 totals 12 residues. The full variable domain, in which reference TRBV30 and TRBJ2-1 provide the parts outside the CDR3, is SQTIHQWPATLVQPVGSPLSLECTVEGTSNPNLYWYRQAAGRGLQLLFYSVGIGQISSEVPQNLSASRPQDRQFILSSKKLLLSDSGFYLCAWDLGGNEQFFGPGTRLTVL.

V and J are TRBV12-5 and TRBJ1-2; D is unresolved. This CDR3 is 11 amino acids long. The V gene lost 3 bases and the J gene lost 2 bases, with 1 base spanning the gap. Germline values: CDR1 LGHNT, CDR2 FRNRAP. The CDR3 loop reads CASGLNYGYTF. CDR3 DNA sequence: TGTGCTAGTGGTTTAAACTATGGCTACACCTTC.

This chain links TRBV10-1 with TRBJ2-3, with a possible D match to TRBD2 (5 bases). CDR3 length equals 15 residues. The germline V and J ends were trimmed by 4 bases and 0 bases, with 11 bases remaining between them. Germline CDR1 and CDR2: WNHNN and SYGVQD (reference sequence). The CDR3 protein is CASSVRGSSTDTQYF. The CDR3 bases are TGCGCCAGCAGTGTGAGAGGGTCTAGCACAGATACGCAGTATTTT.

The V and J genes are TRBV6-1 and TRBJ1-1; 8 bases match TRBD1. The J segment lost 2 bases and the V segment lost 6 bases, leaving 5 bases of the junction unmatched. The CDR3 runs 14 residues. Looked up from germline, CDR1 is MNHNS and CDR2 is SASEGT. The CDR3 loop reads CASRGTGRNTEAFF. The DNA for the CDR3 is TGTGCCAGCAGGGGGACAGGAAGAAACACTGAAGCTTTCTTT.